These 29 T cell receptor beta chains were all obtained from the same sample, sequenced in a study of T cell repertoires in cytomegalovirus infection (dated by TCRdb to the late 2010s). This sample's treatment or condition label indicates: in vitro stimulation with specific CMV peptide epitopes to enrich CMV-specific T cells. Instrument on record: Illumina HiSeq 1500. TCRdb redid the processing of the public reads, applying fastp at Q25 and MiXCR, and retained in-frame beta chains. Identical CDR3 protein sequences are pooled into one entry, listed with their most common genes and DNA. The sample contains roughly 920,000 distinct CDR3 sequences, less than 35% of them found a single time. The top ten constitute over 12% of the sample. Their antigens are not known. The specimen was cultured CD8+ T cells from PBMCs, collected from culture after CMV antigen stimulation. The receptors were sampled from a human donor in good health (CMV status not recorded). Some clones in this sample may be carry-over from other donors' samples.

The chain recombines TRBV11-3 with TRBJ2-2; tentative D call: TRBD2 (5 bases). In germline, CDR1 is SGHNT, CDR2 YENEEA. The CDR3 extends over 15 amino acids. Trimming left V 5 bases short and J 0 bases short, with 10 bases between. The CDR3 is CASSPEAANTGELFF. CDR3 in DNA: TGTGCCAGCAGCCCGGAAGCGGCGAACACCGGGGAGCTGTTTTTT.

Comments on this clonotype: The missing conserved phenylalanine or tryptophan at the end of this CDR3 makes a read error likely. The chain uses TRBV7-9 and TRBJ2-7, with TRBD1 identical over 7 bases. This CDR3 contains 18 residues. The germline V gene has CDR1 SEHNR and CDR2 FQNEAQ (reference sequence). Trimming cost V 5 bases and J 0 bases; bases outside gene matches: 16. The CDR3 nucleotides read TGTGCCAGCAGCATAATTTCAATACAACAGGGGAGCTCCTACGAGCAGTACGAC. It specifies CASSIISIQQGSSYEQYD.

This clonotype was picked up a small number of times. The chain links TRBV7-9 to TRBJ1-5; weak D call: TRBD1 (5 bases). Germline V gene data show CDR1 as SEHNR and CDR2 as FQNEAQ (reference sequence). This CDR3 spans 15 amino acids. With 6 bases removed from V and 5 bases from J, the gap between germline ends came to 17 bases. CDR3 DNA sequence: TGTGCCAGCAGTGGGGAAGGGGCCCGTGATCAGCCCCAGCATTTT. Translating it yields CASSGEGARDQPQHF. The whole variable domain, remainder taken from reference TRBV7-9 and TRBJ1-5, is DTGVSQNPRHKITKRGQNVTFRCDPISEHNRLYWYRQTLGQGPEFLTYFQNEAQLEKSRLLSDRFSAERPKGSFSTLEIQRTEQGDSAMYLCASSGEGARDQPQHFGDGTRLSIL.

CDR3 in amino acids: CASSLLDTIYF. The DNA for the CDR3 is TGTGCCAGCAGCTTGCTTGACACCATATATTTT. V is TRBV7-9 and J is TRBJ1-3; D uncertain. Trimming removed 3 bases from V and 8 bases from J, with 5 bases in between. Per the germline V gene, CDR1 is SEHNR and CDR2 is FQNEAQ (reference sequence). The CDR3 consists of 11 residues.

This clonotype appeared many times. The rearrangement links TRBV28 to TRBJ2-5; TRBD1 is a possible D gene (6 bases). Germline V CDR1 and CDR2: MDHEN, SYDVKM. This CDR3 comprises 14 residues. The V and J ends lost 1 base and 5 bases respectively, with 11 bases between them. CDR3 nucleotides: TGTGCCAGCAGTTTATATGGGGGCCCGGAGACCCAGTACTTC. Translating it yields CASSLYGGPETQYF.

In this sample, this clonotype turned up a few times. The chain recombines TRBV12-3 or TRBV12-4 with TRBJ2-5, with 7 bases lining up with TRBD2. V trimming: 0 bases; J trimming: 2 bases; junction bases outside the gene matches: 3. This CDR3 region has 15 residues. The CDR3 bases are TGTGCCAGCAGTTTAGCGGGAGGGATTCAAGAGACCCAGTACTTC. Translated: CASSLAGGIQETQYF.

This chain connects TRBV19 to TRBJ1-2; no clear D. CDR3 size: 11 residues. In germline, CDR1 is LNHDA, CDR2 SQIVND (reference sequence). Trimming cost V 2 bases and J 9 bases, with 7 bases left between them. The DNA for the CDR3 is TGTGCCAGTAGTATAAGTGGTAGCTACACCTTC. It is translated as CASSISGSYTF. The full variable domain, completed using reference TRBV19 and TRBJ1-2, is DGGITQSPKYLFRKEGQNVTLSCEQNLNHDAMYWYRQDPGQGLRLIYYSQIVNDFQKGDIAEGYSVSREKKESFPLTVTSAQKNPTAFYLCASSISGSYTFGSGTRLTVV.

This clonotype was seen a handful of times. CDR3 in DNA: TGTGCCAGCAGTTTTAGGACCAGACCACACCAGGGGGGGCCGATCGAGCAGTACTTC. Protein product: CASSFRTRPHQGGPIEQYF. The chain combines TRBV6-6 with TRBJ2-7; possibly TRBD1 or TRBD2 for D (7 bases each). Germline CDR1 reads MNHNY; CDR2 reads SVGAGI (reference sequence). This CDR3 region has 19 residues. V lost 4 bases and J 6 bases, leaving 31 bases between the germline ends.

The chain couples TRBV5-4 to TRBJ2-7; D is undetermined. Germline V gives CDR1 SGHNT, CDR2 YYREEE (reference sequence). This CDR3 is built from 13 residues. V was shortened by 4 bases and J by 5 bases, with 13 bases between the two germline ends. The CDR3 DNA follows: TGTGCCAGCAGCCCCGCGGAGAGGAACGAGCAGTACGTC. It encodes CASSPAERNEQYV.

In this sample, this clonotype turned up a few times. The chain combines TRBV27 with TRBJ2-4, with 8 bases aligning to TRBD2. The germline V gene has CDR1 MNHEY and CDR2 SMNVEV (reference sequence). The ends lost 6 bases at V and 4 bases at J; junction bases unmatched: 2. This CDR3 contains 13 residues. In nucleotides, the CDR3 is TGTGCCAGCAGCTTAGCGGGGAAAAACATTCAGTACTTC. Its translation: CASSLAGKNIQYF.

This clonotype was counted between two and nine times. The V gene is TRBV3-1, the J gene TRBJ1-6, with 7 bases aligning to TRBD1. CDR1 is LGHDT and CDR2 is YNNKEL in the germline V gene (reference sequence). V trimming: 1 base; J trimming: 7 bases; junction bases outside the gene matches: 10. The CDR3 covers 17 residues. CDR3 region: CASSQVELQGHNSPLHF. As DNA, the CDR3 is TGTGCCAGCAGCCAAGTGGAATTACAGGGGCACAATTCACCCCTCCACTTT.

The CDR3 here is CASSFRSEGGNEAFF. The CDR3 coding sequence is TGCGCCAGCAGCTTCCGTTCAGAGGGGGGGAATGAAGCTTTCTTT. The rearrangement joins TRBV5-1 to TRBJ1-1, with a weak D call TRBD1 (6 bases). The CDR3 runs to 15 residues. The V end lost 2 bases, the J end lost 7 bases, and 18 bases lay between the germline ends. Germline CDR1 and CDR2: SGHRS and YFSETQ.

There are many counts of this clonotype. This sequence joins TRBV6-1 and TRBJ1-2; D ambiguous. This CDR3 region has 12 residues. The V end lost 3 bases, the J end lost 4 bases, and 6 bases lay between the germline ends. Germline V lookup: CDR1 MNHNS, CDR2 SASEGT. The CDR3 loop reads CASSEDGYGYTF. CDR3 DNA: TGTGCCAGCAGTGAGGACGGCTATGGCTACACCTTC.

This clonotype appeared a few times. The rearrangement joins TRBV27 to TRBJ2-7, with D possibly TRBD2 on 5 matching bases. Germline-derived CDR1 and CDR2 are MNHEY and SMNVEV (reference sequence). Trimming removed 4 bases at V and 5 bases at J, with 24 bases between. The CDR3 sequence is 17 residues long. Written as DNA, the CDR3 is TGTGCCAGCAGTTCCCCCTTATTACTAGTCACTCAAAACGAGCAGTACTTC. It encodes CASSSPLLLVTQNEQYF.

This clonotype was seen a few times. The genes are TRBV12-3 or TRBV12-4 and TRBJ1-2; TRBD1 is a possible D gene (6 bases). This CDR3 region has 13 residues. Trimming took 8 bases from V and 0 from J, leaving 10 bases between them. The CDR3 coding sequence is TGTGCCAGCGGACAGTTATCTAACTATGGCTACACCTTC. This translates into CASGQLSNYGYTF.

This clonotype was counted a few times. The chain links TRBV12-3 or TRBV12-4 to TRBJ2-1; possibly TRBD1 for D (6 bases). CDR3 length: 13 amino acids. Trimming left V 6 bases short and J 9 bases short, with 15 bases between. The CDR3 protein is CASSPHRESEQFF. The DNA of the CDR3 is TGTGCCAGCAGCCCGCACAGGGAATCTGAGCAGTTCTTC.

The chain has TRBV15 and TRBJ1-1; 8 bases are a match to TRBD1. The CDR3 has 15 residues. The germline V gene encodes CDR1 LNHNV and CDR2 YYDKDF (reference sequence). V was clipped by 4 bases and J by 4 bases; unmatched bases: 8. The CDR3 spells CATSTYRGVSTEAFF. CDR3 nucleotides: TGTGCCACCAGCACCTACAGGGGGGTGAGCACTGAAGCTTTCTTT.

The V and J genes are TRBV20-1 and TRBJ1-2; D remains unclear. Trimming took 6 bases from V and 2 from J, leaving 7 bases between them. The germline V gene encodes CDR1 DFQATT and CDR2 SNEGSKA (reference sequence). The length of the CDR3 is 11 residues. The CDR3: CSAGRNYGYTF. Here the CDR3 DNA reads TGCAGTGCCGGACGGAACTATGGCTACACCTTC.

The chain carries TRBV15 and TRBJ1-5, with TRBD1 matching 10 bases. CDR1 is LNHNV, CDR2 YYDKDF, per germline (reference sequence). CDR3 length equals 16 residues. V shed 5 bases and J 7 bases; nucleotides not matched to a gene: 11. The CDR3 DNA follows: TGTGCCACCAGCGCGGGGACAGGGGCTTTCGGGCAGCCCCAGCATTTT. Translated: CATSAGTGAFGQPQHF.

Turning to this clonotype: The junction shows a germline mismatch at one end, possibly a read error. The V and J genes are TRBV27 and TRBJ2-3; TRBD2 is a possible D gene (6 bases). CDR3 length: 14 residues. Germline CDR1 is MNHEY and CDR2 is SMNVEV (reference sequence). CDR3 coding DNA: TGTGTCAGCAGTTTAGGAGGGGTGGGGAATACGCAGTATTTT. It encodes CVSSLGGVGNTQYF.

The sample holds a few counts of this clonotype. This chain uses TRBV7-9 with TRBJ2-1, with TRBD2 matching over 9 bases. CDR1 is SEHNR, CDR2 FQNEAQ, per germline (reference sequence). The length of the CDR3 is 19 residues. V dropped 4 bases and J dropped 0; count of bases not matched to a gene: 13. CDR3 sequence: CASSSVSGGSRSSYNEQFF. CDR3 bases: TGTGCCAGCAGCTCGGTTAGCGGGGGTTCTCGAAGCTCCTACAATGAGCAGTTCTTC. The full variable domain, with the rest looked up from reference TRBV7-9 and TRBJ2-1, is DTGVSQNPRHKITKRGQNVTFRCDPISEHNRLYWYRQTLGQGPEFLTYFQNEAQLEKSRLLSDRFSAERPKGSFSTLEIQRTEQGDSAMYLCASSSVSGGSRSSYNEQFFGPGTRLTVL.

This clonotype was detected ten times or more. The chain joins TRBV6-2 or TRBV6-3 to TRBJ2-2, with 9 bases matching TRBD2. Germline values: CDR1 MNHEY, CDR2 SVGEGT. The CDR3 consists of 15 residues. With V trimmed by 4 bases and J by 3 bases, 3 bases remained unmatched. In DNA form, the CDR3 reads TGTGCCAGCAGTTTAGCGGGGGCGTACACCGGGGAGCTGTTTTTT. This encodes CASSLAGAYTGELFF.

About this clonotype: At one end the junction does not follow the germline gene, possibly because of a read error. V usage is TRBV19 and J usage is TRBJ1-5; D gene ambiguous. This CDR3 is 12 amino acids long. The germline CDR1 and CDR2 sequences are LNHDA and SQIVND (reference sequence). CDR3 residues: CASNIGDQPQHF. Written as DNA, the CDR3 is TGTGCCAGTAATATAGGTGACCAGCCCCAGCATTTT.

This clonotype has only a few counts. V gene TRBV7-9 combines with J gene TRBJ1-1; possible D gene TRBD1, 6 bases. V lost 6 bases and J 4 bases, leaving 24 bases between the germline ends. CDR3 length: 17 amino acids. The germline V gene has CDR1 SEHNR and CDR2 FQNEAQ (reference sequence). CDR3 in amino acids: CASRGGAGGGYGTEAFF. DNA for the CDR3: TGTGCCAGCAGGGGGGGGGCAGGCGGGGGGTACGGCACTGAAGCTTTCTTT.

This clonotype was observed many times. The chain couples TRBV28 to TRBJ2-7; D is perhaps TRBD1 (7 bases). Trimming removed 4 bases from V and 2 bases from J, with 12 bases in between. The CDR3 loop spans 14 amino acids. Germline-derived CDR1 and CDR2 are MDHEN and SYDVKM. The DNA of the CDR3 is TGTGCCAGCAGTTCCAGGGGGGAGGCCTACGAGCAGTACGTC. Its protein is CASSSRGEAYEQYV.

This clonotype was seen a few times. The CDR3 is CASNSPTTGYTF. The DNA of the CDR3 is TGTGCCAGCAACTCACCCACAACTGGCTACACCTTC. This chain joins TRBV27 and TRBJ1-2; D not resolved. The CDR3 has 12 residues. Trimming removed 7 bases at V and 7 bases at J, with 13 bases between. The germline V gene encodes CDR1 MNHEY and CDR2 SMNVEV (reference sequence).

This clonotype was picked up a small number of times. J is TRBJ1-1 and V is TRBV5-1; perhaps TRBD1 as D (5 bases). The CDR3 is made up of 14 amino acids. V shed 4 bases and J shed 10 bases, with 20 bases lying between them. Germline V lookup: CDR1 SGHRS, CDR2 YFSETQ. CDR3 nucleotide sequence: TGCGCCAGCAGCGCCGGGACGGTAGAACGAGGAGCTTTCTTT. Translation gives CASSAGTVERGAFF. Using reference TRBV5-1 and TRBJ1-1 for the parts outside the CDR3, the full variable domain is KAGVTQTPRYLIKTRGQQVTLSCSPISGHRSVSWYQQTPGQGLQFLFEYFSETQRNKGNFPGRFSGRQFSNSRSEMNVSTLELGDSALYLCASSAGTVERGAFFGQGTRLTVV.

The chain is built from TRBV4-1 and TRBJ2-5; 8 bases fit TRBD1. The CDR3 consists of 16 residues. Losses at the gene ends were 0 bases for V and 5 bases for J; bases not matched to a gene: 8. Germline CDR1 MGHRA, CDR2 YSYEKL. CDR3 loop: CASSQDEDRVNETQYF. The CDR3 bases are TGCGCCAGCAGCCAAGATGAGGACAGGGTTAATGAGACCCAGTACTTC.

This clonotype appeared many times. This rearrangement joins TRBV7-9 to TRBJ2-3; perhaps D is TRBD1 or TRBD2 (5 bases each). The CDR3 has 14 residues. V lost 5 bases and J lost 0, with 9 bases in between. Per the germline V gene, CDR1 is SEHNR and CDR2 is FQNEAQ (reference sequence). CDR3 loop: CASSRDASTDTQYF. As DNA, the CDR3 is TGTGCCAGCAGCCGGGACGCTAGCACAGATACGCAGTATTTT.